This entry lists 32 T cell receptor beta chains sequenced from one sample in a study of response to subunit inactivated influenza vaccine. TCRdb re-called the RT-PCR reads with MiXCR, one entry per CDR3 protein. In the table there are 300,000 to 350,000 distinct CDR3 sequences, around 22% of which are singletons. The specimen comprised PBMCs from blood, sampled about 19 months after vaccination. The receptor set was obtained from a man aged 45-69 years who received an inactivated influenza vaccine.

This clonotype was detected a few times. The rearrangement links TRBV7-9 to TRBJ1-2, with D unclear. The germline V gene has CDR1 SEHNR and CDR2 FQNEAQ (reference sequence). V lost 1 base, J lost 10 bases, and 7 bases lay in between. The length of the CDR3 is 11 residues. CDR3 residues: CASSLGVLYTF. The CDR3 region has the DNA TGTGCCAGCAGCTTAGGCGTCCTCTACACCTTC.

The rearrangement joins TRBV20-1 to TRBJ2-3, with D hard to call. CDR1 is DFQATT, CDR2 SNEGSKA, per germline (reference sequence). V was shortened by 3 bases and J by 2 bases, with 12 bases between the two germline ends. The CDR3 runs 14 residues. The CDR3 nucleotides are TGCAGTGCTAGGGATGGGTACTACACAGATACGCAGTATTTT. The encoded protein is CSARDGYYTDTQYF.

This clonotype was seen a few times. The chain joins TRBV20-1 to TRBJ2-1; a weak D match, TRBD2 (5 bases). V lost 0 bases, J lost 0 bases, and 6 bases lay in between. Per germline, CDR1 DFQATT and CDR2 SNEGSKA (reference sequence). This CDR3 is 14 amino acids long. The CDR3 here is CSAREGSSYNEQFF. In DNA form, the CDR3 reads TGCAGTGCTAGAGAGGGGAGCTCCTACAATGAGCAGTTCTTC.

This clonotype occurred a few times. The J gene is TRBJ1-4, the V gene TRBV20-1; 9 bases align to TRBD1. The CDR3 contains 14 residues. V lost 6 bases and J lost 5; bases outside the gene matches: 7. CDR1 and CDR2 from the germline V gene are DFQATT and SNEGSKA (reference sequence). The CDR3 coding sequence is TGCAGTGCCCAAATTGGGACAGGGAATGAAAAACTGTTTTTT. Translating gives CSAQIGTGNEKLFF.

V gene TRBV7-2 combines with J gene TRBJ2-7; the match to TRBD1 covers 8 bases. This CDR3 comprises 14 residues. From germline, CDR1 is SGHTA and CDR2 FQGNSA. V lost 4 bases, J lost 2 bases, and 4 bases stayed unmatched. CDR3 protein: CASSSDRETYEQYF. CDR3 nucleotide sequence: TGTGCCAGCAGCTCGGACAGGGAGACCTACGAGCAGTACTTC. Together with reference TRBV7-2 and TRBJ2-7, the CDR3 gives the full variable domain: GAGVSQSPSNKVTEKGKDVELRCDPISGHTALYWYRQSLGQGLEFLIYFQGNSAPDKSGLPSDRFSAERTGGSVSTLTIQRTQQEDSAVYLCASSSDRETYEQYFGPGTRLTVT.

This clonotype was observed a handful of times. The CDR3 DNA reads as TGCAGTGCTCCTAAAGCGGAGGCGGGGGATACGCAGTATTTT. The encoded protein is CSAPKAEAGDTQYF. The chain joins TRBV20-1 to TRBJ2-3; tentative D call: TRBD2 (6 bases). This CDR3 region has 14 residues. V lost 5 bases and J 6 bases, leaving 18 bases between the germline ends. Germline V CDR1 and CDR2: DFQATT, SNEGSKA (reference sequence).

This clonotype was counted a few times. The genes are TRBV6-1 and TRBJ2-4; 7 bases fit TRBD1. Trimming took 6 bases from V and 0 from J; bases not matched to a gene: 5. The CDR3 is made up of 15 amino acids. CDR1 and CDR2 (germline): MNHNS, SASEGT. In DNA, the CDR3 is TGTGCCAGCAGCGACAGGGTTCTAGCCAAAAACATTCAGTACTTC. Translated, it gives CASSDRVLAKNIQYF.

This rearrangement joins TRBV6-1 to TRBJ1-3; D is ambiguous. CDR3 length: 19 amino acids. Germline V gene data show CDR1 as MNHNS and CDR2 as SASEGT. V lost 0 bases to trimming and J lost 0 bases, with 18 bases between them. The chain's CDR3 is CASSEALWHLPRSGNTIYF. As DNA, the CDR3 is TGTGCCAGCAGTGAAGCGCTGTGGCACCTCCCACGCTCTGGAAACACCATATATTTT.

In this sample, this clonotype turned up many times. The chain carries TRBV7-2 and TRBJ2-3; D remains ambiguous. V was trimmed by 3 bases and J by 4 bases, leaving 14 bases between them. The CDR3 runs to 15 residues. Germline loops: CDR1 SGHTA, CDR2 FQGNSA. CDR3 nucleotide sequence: TGTGCCAGCAGCTTCATTCGCCCTGGGGCAGATACGCAGTATTTT. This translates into CASSFIRPGADTQYF.

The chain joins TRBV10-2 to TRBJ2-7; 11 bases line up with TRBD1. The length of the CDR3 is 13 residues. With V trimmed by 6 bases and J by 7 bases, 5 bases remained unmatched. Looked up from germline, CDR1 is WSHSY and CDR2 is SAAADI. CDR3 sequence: CASSRDRGNEQYF. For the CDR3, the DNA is TGCGCCAGCAGCCGGGACAGGGGGAATGAGCAGTACTTC.

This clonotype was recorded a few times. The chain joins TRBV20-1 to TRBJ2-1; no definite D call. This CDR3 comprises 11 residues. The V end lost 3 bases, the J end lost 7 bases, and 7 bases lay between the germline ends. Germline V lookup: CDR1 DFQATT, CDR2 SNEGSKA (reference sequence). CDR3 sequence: CSASSRNEQFF. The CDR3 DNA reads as TGCAGTGCTAGTAGCCGGAATGAGCAGTTCTTC.

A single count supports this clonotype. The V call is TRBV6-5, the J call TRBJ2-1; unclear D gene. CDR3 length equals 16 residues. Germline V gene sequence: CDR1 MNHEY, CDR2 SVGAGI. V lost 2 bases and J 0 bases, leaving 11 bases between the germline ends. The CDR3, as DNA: TGTGCCAGCAGTTACGGGTTCTTAAGCTCCTACAATGAGCAGTTCTTC. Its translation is CASSYGFLSSYNEQFF.

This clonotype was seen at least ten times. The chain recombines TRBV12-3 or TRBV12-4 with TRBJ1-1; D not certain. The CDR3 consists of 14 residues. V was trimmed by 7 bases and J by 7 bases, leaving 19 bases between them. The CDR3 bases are TGTGCCAGCAACCCCCTGGCCCCAAAGGGTGAAGCTTTCTTT. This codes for CASNPLAPKGEAFF.

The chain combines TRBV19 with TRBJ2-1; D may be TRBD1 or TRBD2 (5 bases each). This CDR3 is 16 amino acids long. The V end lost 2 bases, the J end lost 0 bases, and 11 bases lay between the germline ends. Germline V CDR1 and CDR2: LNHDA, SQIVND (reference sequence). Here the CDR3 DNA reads TGTGCCAGTAGTATACCCGGGGCGAGCTCCTACAATGAGCAGTTCTTC. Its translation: CASSIPGASSYNEQFF.

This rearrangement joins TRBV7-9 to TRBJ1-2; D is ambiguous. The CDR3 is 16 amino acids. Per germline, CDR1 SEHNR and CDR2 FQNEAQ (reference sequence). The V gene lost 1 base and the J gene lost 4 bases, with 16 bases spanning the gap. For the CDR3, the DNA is TGTGCCAGCAGCTTAGGCGGTGGAGGCGGATCCTATGGCTACACCTTC. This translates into CASSLGGGGGSYGYTF.

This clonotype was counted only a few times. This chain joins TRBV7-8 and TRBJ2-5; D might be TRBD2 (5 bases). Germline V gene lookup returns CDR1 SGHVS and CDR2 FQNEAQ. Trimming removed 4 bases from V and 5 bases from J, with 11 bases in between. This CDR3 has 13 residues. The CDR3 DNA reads TGTGCCAGCAGCTCCCACGAGCGGGAGACCCAGTACTTC. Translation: CASSSHERETQYF.

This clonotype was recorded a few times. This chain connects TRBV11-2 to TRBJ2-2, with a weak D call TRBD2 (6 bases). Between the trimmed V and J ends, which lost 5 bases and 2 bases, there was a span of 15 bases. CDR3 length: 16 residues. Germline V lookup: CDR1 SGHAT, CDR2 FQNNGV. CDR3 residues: CASSPIGGINTGELFF. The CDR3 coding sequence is TGTGCCAGCAGCCCCATTGGGGGGATCAACACCGGGGAGCTGTTTTTT.

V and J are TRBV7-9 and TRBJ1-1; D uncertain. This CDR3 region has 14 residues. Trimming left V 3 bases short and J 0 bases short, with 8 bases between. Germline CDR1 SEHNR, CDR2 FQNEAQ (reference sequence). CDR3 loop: CASSFETMNTEAFF. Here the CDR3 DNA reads TGTGCCAGCAGCTTTGAGACCATGAACACTGAAGCTTTCTTT. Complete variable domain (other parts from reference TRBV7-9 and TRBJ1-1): DTGVSQNPRHKITKRGQNVTFRCDPISEHNRLYWYRQTLGQGPEFLTYFQNEAQLEKSRLLSDRFSAERPKGSFSTLEIQRTEQGDSAMYLCASSFETMNTEAFFGQGTRLTVV.

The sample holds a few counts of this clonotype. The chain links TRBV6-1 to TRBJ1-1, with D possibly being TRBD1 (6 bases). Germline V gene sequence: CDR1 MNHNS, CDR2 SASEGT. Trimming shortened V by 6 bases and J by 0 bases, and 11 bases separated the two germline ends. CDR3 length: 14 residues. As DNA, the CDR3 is TGTGCCAGCAGAACTGGACAGATGAACACTGAAGCTTTCTTT. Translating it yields CASRTGQMNTEAFF.

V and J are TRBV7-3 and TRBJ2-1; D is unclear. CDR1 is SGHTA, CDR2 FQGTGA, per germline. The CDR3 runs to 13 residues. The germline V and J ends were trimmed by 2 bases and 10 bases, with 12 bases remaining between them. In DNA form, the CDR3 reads TGTGCCAGCAGCTTAGGAAGCCAAGGGGAGCAGTTCTTC. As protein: CASSLGSQGEQFF.

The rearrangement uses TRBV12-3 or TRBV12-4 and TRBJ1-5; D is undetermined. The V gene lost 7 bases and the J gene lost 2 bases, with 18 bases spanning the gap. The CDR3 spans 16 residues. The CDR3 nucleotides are TGTGCCAGCACCCTAAGGACGGGTCCGGGCAATCAGCCCCAGCATTTT. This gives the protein CASTLRTGPGNQPQHF.

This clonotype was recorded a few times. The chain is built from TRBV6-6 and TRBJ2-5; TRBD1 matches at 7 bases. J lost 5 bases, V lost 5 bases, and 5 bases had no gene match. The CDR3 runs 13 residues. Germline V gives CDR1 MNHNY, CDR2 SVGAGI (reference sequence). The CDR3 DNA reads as TGTGCCAGCAGTCACAGGGGTCCCGAGACCCAGTACTTC. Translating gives CASSHRGPETQYF.

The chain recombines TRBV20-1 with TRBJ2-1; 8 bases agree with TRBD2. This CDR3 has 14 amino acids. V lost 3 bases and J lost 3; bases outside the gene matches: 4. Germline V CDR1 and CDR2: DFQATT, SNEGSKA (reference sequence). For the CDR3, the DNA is TGCAGTGCTAGCGGGGGGGAGGTCTACAATGAGCAGTTCTTC. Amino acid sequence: CSASGGEVYNEQFF.

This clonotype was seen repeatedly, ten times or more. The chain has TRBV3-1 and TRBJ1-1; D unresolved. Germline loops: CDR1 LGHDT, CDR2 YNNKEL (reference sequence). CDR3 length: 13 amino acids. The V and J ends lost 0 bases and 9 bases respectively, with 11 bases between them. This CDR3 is CASSQDIRTQAFF. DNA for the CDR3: TGTGCCAGCAGCCAAGATATCAGGACTCAAGCTTTCTTT.

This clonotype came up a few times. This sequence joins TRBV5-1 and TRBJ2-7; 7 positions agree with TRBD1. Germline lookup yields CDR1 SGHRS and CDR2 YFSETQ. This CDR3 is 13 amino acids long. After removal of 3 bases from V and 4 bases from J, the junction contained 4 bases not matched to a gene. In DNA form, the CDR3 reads TGCGCCAGCAGCTCCGGACAGGTATACGAGCAGTACTTC. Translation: CASSSGQVYEQYF.

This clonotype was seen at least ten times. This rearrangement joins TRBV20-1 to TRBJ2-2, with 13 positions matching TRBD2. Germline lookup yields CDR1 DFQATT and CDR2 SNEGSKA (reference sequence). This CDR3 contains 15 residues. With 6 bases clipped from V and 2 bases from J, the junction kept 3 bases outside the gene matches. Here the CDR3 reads CSAQGLAGNTGELFF. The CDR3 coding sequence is TGCAGTGCCCAGGGACTAGCGGGAAACACCGGGGAGCTGTTTTTT.

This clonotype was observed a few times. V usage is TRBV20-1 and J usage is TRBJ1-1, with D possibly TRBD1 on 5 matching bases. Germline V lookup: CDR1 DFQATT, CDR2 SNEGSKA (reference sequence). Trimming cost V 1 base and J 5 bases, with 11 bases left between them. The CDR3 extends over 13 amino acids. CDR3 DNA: TGCAGTGCTAGAGGTACTTGGGGGACTGAAGCTTTCTTT. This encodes CSARGTWGTEAFF.

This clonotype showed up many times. The CDR3 DNA sequence: TGTGCCAGCAGCACCGAGGACGGGAATCAGCCCCAGCATTTT. This codes for CASSTEDGNQPQHF. The chain employs TRBV7-9 and TRBJ1-5; the D is unclear. Trimming pared 5 bases from V and 4 bases from J, leaving 12 bases between. CDR3 length equals 14 residues. Per germline, CDR1 SEHNR and CDR2 FQNEAQ (reference sequence). The full variable domain, completed using reference TRBV7-9 and TRBJ1-5, is DTGVSQNPRHKITKRGQNVTFRCDPISEHNRLYWYRQTLGQGPEFLTYFQNEAQLEKSRLLSDRFSAERPKGSFSTLEIQRTEQGDSAMYLCASSTEDGNQPQHFGDGTRLSIL.

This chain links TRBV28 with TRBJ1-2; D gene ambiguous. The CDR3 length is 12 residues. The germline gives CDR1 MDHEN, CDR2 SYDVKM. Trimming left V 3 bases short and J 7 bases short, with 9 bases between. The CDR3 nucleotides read TGTGCCAGCAGTTTTAACGATGGTGGCTACACCTTC. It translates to CASSFNDGGYTF.

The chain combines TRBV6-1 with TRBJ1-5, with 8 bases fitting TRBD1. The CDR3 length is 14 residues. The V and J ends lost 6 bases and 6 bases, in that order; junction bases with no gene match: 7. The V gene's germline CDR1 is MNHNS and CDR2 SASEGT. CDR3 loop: CASRTNRGTQPQHF. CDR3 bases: TGTGCCAGCAGAACAAACAGGGGGACTCAGCCCCAGCATTTT.

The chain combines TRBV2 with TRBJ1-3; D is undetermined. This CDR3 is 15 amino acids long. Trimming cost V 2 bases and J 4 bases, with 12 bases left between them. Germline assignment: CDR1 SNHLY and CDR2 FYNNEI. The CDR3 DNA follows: TGTGCCAGCAGTGAATCCCAGGTCGCAGGAAACACCATATATTTT. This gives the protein CASSESQVAGNTIYF.

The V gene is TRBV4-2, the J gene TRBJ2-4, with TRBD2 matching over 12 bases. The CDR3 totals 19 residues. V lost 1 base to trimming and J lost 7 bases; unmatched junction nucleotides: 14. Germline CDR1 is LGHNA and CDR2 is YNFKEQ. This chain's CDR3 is CASSQAIGSSGGARNIQYF. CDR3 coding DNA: TGTGCCAGCAGCCAAGCAATCGGGTCTAGCGGGGGGGCTCGGAACATTCAGTACTTC.